This TCR beta chain originates from a study of blood T cells in healthy people across ages. Primed by a sample-barcoded 5' primer and a J-beta primer mix, a second PCR proceeded for 7 to 11 cycles. TCRdb processed the 5' RACE reads anew with MiXCR; each CDR3 protein has one entry. The sample lists just over 1 million distinct CDR3 sequences, under 55% occurring once. V shed 3 bases, J shed 11 bases, and the junction held 14 bases outside the gene matches. The CDR3 sequence is 14 residues long. Germline lookup yields CDR1 DFQATT and CDR2 SNEGSKA (reference sequence). This chain connects TRBV20-1 to TRBJ2-5; 8 bases align to TRBD1. Sequenced material: blood. This clonotype was obtained from a woman aged 60 to 75 in good health. This CDR3 is CSASYGQGGHEQYF. The CDR3 DNA reads as TGCAGTGCTAGTTACGGACAGGGCGGGCATGAGCAGTACTTC.